This TCR beta chain was retrieved from a study of regulatory T cells in long-lasting Graves disease. Looking at the study overall: By definition, persistent Graves' disease involved antithyroid drugs for over 5 years alongside positive TSH receptor antibodies. The study's findings and limits: Only peripheral blood was studied, not thyroid tissue. Patients whose Graves' disease persisted exhibited lower TCR diversity than those newly diagnosed. Those with persistent disease had in common more public clonotypes (roughly 3,000) than new patients (roughly 1,000).

V trimming: 9 bases; J trimming: 2 bases; junction bases outside the gene matches: 13. The germline CDR1 and CDR2 sequences are SGHAT and FQNNGV. This CDR3 comprises 15 residues. This clonotype was seen a few times. Its antigen is not known. Regarding time point: persistent/refractory GD, antithyroid drugs over 5 years with positive TRAb. RNA from PBMCs was the source of the TCR library. Assembly of TCR beta libraries relied on iRepertoire HTBI primers together with Arm-PCR of CDR3 regions. TCRdb re-derived calls from the multiplex PCR reads in MiXCR, one entry per CDR3 protein. Of over 650,000 distinct CDR3 sequences in the sample, roughly 30% are singletons; the top ten hold roughly 41%.

This specimen was peripheral blood mononuclear cells (PBMCs), taken when the disease was refractory, from a patient treated with antithyroid drugs. This rearrangement joins TRBV11-2 to TRBJ2-7, with 7 bases aligning to TRBD2. This receptor was identified in a female donor with Graves disease. The DNA for the CDR3 is TGTGCCAGTGCCATTCACACTAGCGTACCCTACGAGCAGTACTTC. This codes for CASAIHTSVPYEQYF.